The entry below describes one T cell receptor beta chain. Its target is unknown. The authors made the TRB cDNA libraries by 5' RACE using UMI labels. TCRdb reprocessed the 5' RACE reads and keeps a single row for each CDR3 protein, giving no DNA. The sample totals approximately 100,000 distinct CDR3 sequences. The data belong to a study of CXCR3-negative and CXCR3-positive naive CD8 T cells. Broader study findings: Within a donor, both naive subsets shared TRBV-TRBJ usage, unlike memory cells. In cryopreserved cells, CXCR3 expression partially decreased, and fresh PBMCs were used in most assays.

Germline V gene data show CDR1 as SGHRS and CDR2 as YFSETQ. The CDR3 sequence is 14 residues long. Sequencing was carried out using naive CXCR3- CD8+ T cells from blood. Subset indicated: CD45RO-CCR7+CD27+CD95- naive CD8+ T cells lacking CXCR3 (TNR3-). This receptor was taken from a human donor in good health. Some clones in this sample may be carry-over from other donors' samples. V and J are TRBV5-1 and TRBJ2-7; the D call from TCRdb, TRBD1, cannot be confirmed without DNA. This chain's CDR3 is CASSLANMGDEQYF.